The text below deals with one T cell receptor beta chain. CDR1 is SGHTA and CDR2 is FQGNSA in the germline V gene. V trimming: 5 bases; J trimming: 7 bases; junction bases outside the gene matches: 5. This CDR3 has 14 residues. The data are from a study of beta chain features in type 1 diabetes. Expressed TCRB transcripts got sequenced, as all isolated RNA was reverse transcribed. The method was immunoSEQ multiplex PCR; TCRdb's version includes in-frame clones alone and lacks a portion of them. The table lists 150,000 to 190,000 clones, over 8.5% of them singletons, with over 2% in the top ten. The rearrangement joins TRBV7-2 to TRBJ1-2, with TRBD1 matching 12 bases. The TCR originated in a man in his late teens or twenties in good health. The sequenced sample consisted of central memory CD4+ T cells from blood. The chain's CDR3 is CASSAGQGAGGYTF. The CDR3 coding sequence is TGTGCCAGCAGCGCGGGACAGGGGGCAGGTGGCTACACCTTC. Full variable domain (remainder filled in from reference TRBV7-2 and TRBJ1-2): GAGVSQSPSNKVTEKGKDVELRCDPISGHTALYWYRQSLGQGLEFLIYFQGNSAPDKSGLPSDRFSAERTGGSVSTLTIQRTQQEDSAVYLCASSAGQGAGGYTFGSGTRLTVV.